The clone carrying this TCR beta chain has only a few counts. What it binds is unknown. TCRdb passed the 5' RACE reads through MiXCR, listing each CDR3 protein once. The profile covers 410,000 or so distinct CDR3 sequences, with 15% to 20% appearing a single time and roughly 12% taken by the ten largest. This record comes from a study of identical twins. Study observations and caveats: An excess of low generation probability was shown by twin-shared out-of-frame alpha sequences.

Trimming took 3 bases from V and 6 from J; bases not matched to a gene: 7. This CDR3 region has 14 residues. Germline V CDR1 and CDR2: SGHVS, FNYEAQ. Sample: naive T cells sorted from blood. This rearrangement joins TRBV7-6 to TRBJ2-5, with TRBD2 matching over 7 bases. This sequence was found in a man aged 50 to 59 in good health. CDR3 nucleotides: TGTGCCAGCAGCTTGGGATTCGGGGGGAAGACCCAGTACTTC. Translating gives CASSLGFGGKTQYF.